This TCR beta chain was captured in a study of T-cell memory formation after mild COVID-19. General study findings and limits: Clones from the second wave (peaking day 37) had unconfirmed SARS-CoV-2 specificity.

One entry per CDR3 protein results from TCRdb running MiXCR on the 5' RACE reads. Of more than 450,000 distinct CDR3 sequences listed, more than 15% are singletons. The CDR3 totals 13 residues. Germline V gene sequence: CDR1 SEHNR, CDR2 FQNEAQ (reference sequence). V was clipped by 7 bases and J by 3 bases, with 12 bases between them. This clonotype occurred a few times. What it recognizes is unknown. This sequence was found in an adult woman who had mild COVID-19 (a few samples of this study predate the infection). Cell type and time point are not known. The chain combines TRBV7-9 with TRBJ2-5; no clear D. The sequencing sample was made of PBMCs or a T cell subset sorted from them (not recorded which). The CDR3 DNA reads TGTGCCAGCAACTCGGCCTCGGAAGAGACCCAGTACTTC. Translating it yields CASNSASEETQYF.